Included here is one TCR beta chain sequence, with context. This record comes from a study of technical replicates of blood from a handful of donors. Clones were sequenced by immunoSEQ multiplex PCR, and TCRdb holds only the in-frame ones, with some missing. The profile shows roughly 70,000 clones, 80% to 95% of them singletons. The specimen was PBMCs. The TCR comes from a human donor in good health. Some clones in this sample may be carry-over from other donors' samples.

The CDR3 DNA sequence: TGTGCCAGCAGCTTACTGTTTAATTCACCCCTCCACTTT. Translating gives CASSLLFNSPLHF. The chain combines TRBV7-2 with TRBJ1-6; D uncertain. The CDR3 contains 13 residues. V was cut by 2 bases and J by 6 bases, with 5 bases left in between. The germline gives CDR1 SGHTA, CDR2 FQGNSA. Together with reference TRBV7-2 and TRBJ1-6, the CDR3 gives the full variable domain: GAGVSQSPSNKVTEKGKDVELRCDPISGHTALYWYRQSLGQGLEFLIYFQGNSAPDKSGLPSDRFSAERTGGSVSTLTIQRTQQEDSAVYLCASSLLFNSPLHFGNGTRLTVT.